A single sample gave rise to the 23 T cell receptor beta chains below, sequenced in a study of cytomegalovirus exposure and HLA in healthy donors. The primer mix had 60 Vbeta and 13 Jbeta primers. Sequencing was performed with immunoSEQ multiplex PCR; in TCRdb, only in-frame clones are kept and a portion is missing. In the table there are some 200,000 clones, roughly four fifths of which are singletons. The sequenced sample was PBMCs. These receptors originate from a boy aged 2 to 9 in good health and CMV-seronegative.

The table lists this clone with a count of one. The rearrangement uses TRBV15 and TRBJ2-3, with D unresolved. The CDR3 spans 13 residues. The germline V and J ends were trimmed by 8 bases and 0 bases, with 9 bases remaining between them. Germline CDR1 is LNHNV and CDR2 is YYDKDF (reference sequence). The CDR3 DNA reads as TGTGCCACCCGACGGAGTAGCACAGATACGCAGTATTTT. It is translated as CATRRSSTDTQYF. Combining the CDR3 with reference TRBV15 and TRBJ2-3 gives the whole variable domain DAMVIQNPRYQVTQFGKPVTLSCSQTLNHNVMYWYQQKSSQAPKLLFHYYDKDFNNEADTPDNFQSRRPNTSFCFLDIRSPGLGDTAMYLCATRRSSTDTQYFGPGTRLTVL.

The chain employs TRBV6-5 and TRBJ2-3; the match to TRBD1 covers 9 bases. The germline CDR1 and CDR2 sequences are MNHEY and SVGAGI. Trimming took 6 bases from V and 8 from J; bases not matched to a gene: 12. The CDR3 is 15 residues long. CDR3 loop: CASRDRDRVGLTQYF. DNA for the CDR3: TGTGCCAGCAGAGACCGGGACAGGGTTGGGCTTACGCAGTATTTT.

Remarks on this clone: This CDR3 fails to terminate in the conserved phenylalanine or tryptophan, so it likely reflects a read error. The limits of the CDR3 on the DNA are not certain, so only TCRdb's listed CDR3 is given. V gene TRBV2 combines with J gene TRBJ1-4. A total of 8 residues make up the CDR3, ends included. Germline V gives CDR1 SNHLY, CDR2 FYNNEI. The CDR3 reads CASISGIR.

The genes are TRBV4-1 and TRBJ2-6, with 9 positions matching TRBD1. Trimming at V came to 1 base and at J to 4 bases, leaving 5 bases not matched to a gene. There are 17 residues in the CDR3. The germline V gene has CDR1 MGHRA and CDR2 YSYEKL. CDR3 bases: TGCGCCAGCAGCCAAGCCTGGACAGGGGACGGGGCCAACGTCCTGACTTTC. Protein product: CASSQAWTGDGANVLTF.

The V and J genes are TRBV9 and TRBJ1-6; maybe TRBD1 (6 bases). The CDR3 totals 15 residues. Looked up from germline, CDR1 is SGDLS and CDR2 is YYNGEE. Trimming removed 1 base from V and 10 bases from J, with 15 bases in between. This CDR3 is CASSVLSTGPSPLHF. DNA of the CDR3: TGTGCCAGCAGCGTATTAAGCACAGGGCCCTCACCCCTCCACTTT.

Points on this clone: Mismatch with germline at one junction end may stem from a read error. The genes are TRBV10-2 and TRBJ2-5; D remains unclear. CDR1 and CDR2 from the germline V gene are WSHSY and SAAADI. The length of the CDR3 is 12 residues. The CDR3 reads CASTPGQGTQYF. The CDR3 DNA reads as TGCGCCAGCACCCCAGGTCAAGGGACCCAGTACTTC.

The rearrangement links TRBV5-6 to TRBJ2-7; D gene unclear. The CDR3 extends over 16 amino acids. The V and J ends lost 2 bases and 2 bases respectively, with 17 bases between them. Germline CDR1 SGHDT, CDR2 YYEEEE. The CDR3 DNA reads as TGTGCCAGCAGCTTACACATGGCCGTCCTTACCTACGAGCAGTACTTC. Its protein product is CASSLHMAVLTYEQYF. Using reference TRBV5-6 and TRBJ2-7 for the parts outside the CDR3, the full variable domain is DAGVTQSPTHLIKTRGQQVTLRCSPKSGHDTVSWYQQALGQGPQFIFQYYEEEERQRGNFPDRFSGHQFPNYSSELNVNALLLGDSALYLCASSLHMAVLTYEQYFGPGTRLTVT.

The rearrangement uses TRBV12-5 and TRBJ2-5; 9 bases map to TRBD2. The CDR3 extends over 14 amino acids. Germline assignment: CDR1 LGHNT and CDR2 FRNRAP. Trimming cost V 8 bases and J 5 bases; bases outside gene matches: 9. The DNA for the CDR3 is TGTGCTAGTACTCGCGGGGGGGCCGGGGAGACCCAGTACTTC. Its translation is CASTRGGAGETQYF. The variable domain in full, completed from reference TRBV12-5 and TRBJ2-5, reads DARVTQTPRHKVTEMGQEVTMRCQPILGHNTVFWYRQTMMQGLELLAYFRNRAPLDDSGMPKDRFSAEMPDATLATLKIQPSEPRDSAVYFCASTRGGAGETQYFGPGTRLLVL.

This chain links TRBV20-1 with TRBJ1-1, with D perhaps TRBD1 (5 bases). The CDR3 has 11 amino acids. Germline loops: CDR1 DFQATT, CDR2 SNEGSKA (reference sequence). Trimming took off 6 bases at V and 3 bases at J, with 8 bases between the two ends. The CDR3 reads CSARGYTEAFF. For the CDR3, the DNA is TGCAGTGCCCGGGGGTACACTGAAGCTTTCTTT.

The genes are TRBV18 and TRBJ2-2; TRBD2 matches 12 bases. The CDR3 spans 20 residues. The ends lost 3 bases at V and 0 bases at J; junction bases unmatched: 11. The germline CDR1 and CDR2 sequences are KGHSH and LQKENI. The CDR3 coding sequence is TGTGCCAGCTCACCGCGTCACCTAGCGGGGGGGTTCGCGAACACCGGGGAGCTGTTTTTT. As protein: CASSPRHLAGGFANTGELFF.

V usage is TRBV25-1 and J usage is TRBJ1-6, with 7 nucleotides matching TRBD1. Germline V gives CDR1 MGHDK, CDR2 SYGVNS. The CDR3 loop spans 15 amino acids. Unmatched junction bases numbered 5, after V lost 4 bases and J lost 5 bases. The CDR3 sequence: CASSAARGDNSPLHF. DNA for the CDR3: TGTGCCAGCAGTGCAGCCAGGGGGGATAATTCACCCCTCCACTTT.

This clone has only one observation. This sequence joins TRBV21-1 and TRBJ1-5; TRBD1 is the table's D call, not checked against the DNA. TRBV21-1 is a pseudogene. The CDR3 is 15 residues long. CDR3 loop: CASSKASYSNQPQHF. CDR3 coding DNA: TGTGCCAGCAGTAAAGCCAGTTATAGCAATCAGCCCCAGCATTTT.

The J gene is TRBJ1-6, the V gene TRBV19, with TRBD1 matching over 9 bases. Trimming at V came to 3 bases and at J to 7 bases, leaving 7 bases not matched to a gene. CDR3 size: 16 residues. Germline CDR1 is LNHDA and CDR2 is SQIVND (reference sequence). The CDR3 nucleotides read TGTGCCAGTAGTATCCCACCCGGGACAGGGAATTCACCCCTCCACTTT. It encodes CASSIPPGTGNSPLHF.

This chain uses TRBV7-2 with TRBJ2-3, with 8 bases identical to TRBD2. V was pared by 3 bases and J by 1 base, with 12 bases of the junction left unmatched. The CDR3 loop spans 18 amino acids. Germline CDR1 reads SGHTA; CDR2 reads FQGNSA. The CDR3 sequence is CASSFFLGGGGRTDTQYF. In DNA, the CDR3 is TGTGCCAGCAGCTTTTTTTTGGGTGGCGGGGGGCGCACAGATACGCAGTATTTT.

The gene calls are TRBV18 and TRBJ1-2; 10 bases fit TRBD1. CDR3 length: 15 amino acids. The V gene end was trimmed by 3 bases and the J gene end by 4 bases; junction bases not matched to a gene: 5. Germline-derived CDR1 and CDR2 are KGHSH and LQKENI. The DNA for the CDR3 is TGTGCCAGCTCACCTCGGGACAGGGGCGTCTATGGCTACACCTTC. Its translation: CASSPRDRGVYGYTF.

The chain carries TRBV7-2 and TRBJ2-7; 7 bases fit TRBD1. The CDR3 has 14 residues. J gave up 6 bases and V 2 bases, and 7 bases lay outside the gene matches. Looked up from germline, CDR1 is SGHTA and CDR2 is FQGNSA. The DNA of the CDR3 is TGTGCCAGCAGCTTATTGGACAGGATTGGCGAGCAGTACTTC. Protein sequence: CASSLLDRIGEQYF.

The chain links TRBV6-6 to TRBJ1-2; D is uncertain. The CDR3 loop spans 12 amino acids. V lost 2 bases and J lost 10, with 11 bases in between. Germline V gene sequence: CDR1 MNHNY, CDR2 SVGAGI (reference sequence). The CDR3, as DNA: TGTGCCAGCAGTTACGAGGCAGAGGCCTACACCTTC. Encoded protein: CASSYEAEAYTF.

The chain links TRBV5-1 to TRBJ1-3; D gene ambiguous. V lost 0 bases and J lost 2, with 18 bases in between. CDR3 length: 18 residues. Germline CDR1 is SGHRS and CDR2 is YFSETQ. The CDR3 reads CASSLGADYKHAGNTIYF. CDR3 DNA: TGCGCCAGCAGCTTGGGGGCGGACTATAAACACGCTGGAAACACCATATATTTT.

V is TRBV10-3 and J is TRBJ2-5; 7 positions match TRBD2. The CDR3 is 12 amino acids. With 5 bases clipped from V and 6 bases from J, the junction kept 3 bases outside the gene matches. CDR1 is ENHRY, CDR2 SYGVKD, per germline. The CDR3 DNA reads TGTGCCATCAGTAAAAGCGGGAAGACCCAGTACTTC. It translates to CAISKSGKTQYF.

The genes are TRBV15 and TRBJ2-5; D is undetermined. Trimming removed 5 bases from V and 5 bases from J, with 9 bases in between. The CDR3 length is 12 residues. The germline CDR1 and CDR2 sequences are LNHNV and YYDKDF (reference sequence). DNA of the CDR3: TGTGCCACCAGCCCCTTTCAGGAGACCCAGTACTTC. It encodes CATSPFQETQYF. Full variable domain (remainder filled in from reference TRBV15 and TRBJ2-5): DAMVIQNPRYQVTQFGKPVTLSCSQTLNHNVMYWYQQKSSQAPKLLFHYYDKDFNNEADTPDNFQSRRPNTSFCFLDIRSPGLGDTAMYLCATSPFQETQYFGPGTRLLVL.

J is TRBJ2-7 and V is TRBV5-6; no definite D call. The ends were cut back, 0 bases at V and 10 bases at J, with 14 bases in the middle. From germline, CDR1 is SGHDT and CDR2 YYEEEE. The CDR3 consists of 13 residues. CDR3 in DNA: TGTGCCAGCAGCTTGGGACTCGGTACGCGCCAGTACTTC. It encodes CASSLGLGTRQYF.

The chain's CDR3 is CASSTFATNEKLFF. For the CDR3, the DNA is TGTGCCAGTAGTACGTTTGCAACTAATGAAAAACTGTTTTTT. This sequence joins TRBV19 and TRBJ1-4; D is unclear. Per germline, CDR1 LNHDA and CDR2 SQIVND (reference sequence). The CDR3 length is 14 residues. Between the trimmed V and J ends, which lost 4 bases and 0 bases, there was a span of 6 bases.

The rearrangement joins TRBV11-1 to TRBJ2-7, with D perhaps matching TRBD2 (5 bases). The CDR3 totals 12 residues. Germline lookup yields CDR1 SGHAT and CDR2 FQDESV (reference sequence). V shed 0 bases and J shed 5 bases, with 5 bases lying between them. The CDR3 reads CASSLARDEQYF. The CDR3 DNA reads as TGTGCCAGCAGCTTAGCGAGGGACGAGCAGTACTTC.